These 20 T cell receptor beta chains were sequenced from one sample in a study of blood T cell repertoires in COVID-19 (dated by TCRdb to the early 2020s). Library preparation was by the immunoSEQ multiplex PCR assay. TCRdb's version of the immuneACCESS table is confined to in-frame rearrangements and falls short of the full clone set. An unresolved V gene accounts for under half of the shortfall where checked; the remainder is of unknown origin. The sample yields 130,000 to 150,000 clones; over 80% were counted once. The ten largest clones add up to roughly 1% of the sample. Material: peripheral blood. All receptors derive from a woman in her forties or fifties with acute or convalescent COVID-19.

V usage is TRBV5-1 and J usage is TRBJ2-3, with 11 nucleotides matching TRBD1. This CDR3 region has 17 residues. Germline V CDR1 and CDR2: SGHRS, YFSETQ. V lost 0 bases, J lost 10 bases, and 13 bases stayed unmatched. CDR3 in amino acids: CASSLDPFRTGGDAQYF. In DNA, the CDR3 is TGCGCCAGCAGCTTGGACCCCTTCAGGACAGGGGGCGATGCGCAGTATTTT.

This chain joins TRBV5-1 and TRBJ2-3; no reliable D call. V shed 0 bases and J shed 4 bases, with 9 bases lying between them. There are 14 residues in the CDR3. CDR1 and CDR2 from the germline V gene are SGHRS and YFSETQ. The CDR3 bases are TGCGCCAGCAGCTTGGGCCAGCGTGCAGATACGCAGTATTTT. Translation gives CASSLGQRADTQYF.

This clone was picked up a small number of times. This chain uses TRBV28 with TRBJ1-2; maybe TRBD1 (5 bases). In germline, CDR1 is MDHEN, CDR2 SYDVKM. V was clipped by 6 bases and J by 2 bases, with 10 bases between them. This CDR3 has 13 amino acids. The CDR3 DNA is TGTGCCAGCAGGGAGACAGAAAACTATGGCTACACCTTC. Translating gives CASRETENYGYTF.

The chain carries TRBV19 and TRBJ2-1, with 8 bases fitting TRBD1. From germline, CDR1 is LNHDA and CDR2 SQIVND (reference sequence). The ends lost 1 base at V and 3 bases at J; junction bases unmatched: 2. This CDR3 spans 15 amino acids. The DNA for the CDR3 is TGTGCCAGTAGTATAGGACAGGGGAACTACAATGAGCAGTTCTTC. Translation gives CASSIGQGNYNEQFF.

The chain uses TRBV5-1 and TRBJ2-3, with 9 bases fitting TRBD2. Trimming cost V 3 bases and J 2 bases; bases outside gene matches: 13. Germline V gene data show CDR1 as SGHRS and CDR2 as YFSETQ. This CDR3 has 18 amino acids. DNA for the CDR3: TGCGCCAGCAGCTCAGACGGAGTAGCGGGGGATTACACAGATACGCAGTATTTT. It specifies CASSSDGVAGDYTDTQYF.

The chain employs TRBV27 and TRBJ2-7, with a tentative D call TRBD2 (6 bases). CDR1 MNHEY and CDR2 SMNVEV come from the germline V gene (reference sequence). V was shortened by 4 bases and J by 6 bases, with 22 bases between the two germline ends. The CDR3 sequence is 16 residues long. The CDR3 DNA reads TGTGCCAGCAGTTGTGGGATAGGAGGGGCAGTTTGCGAGCAGTACTTC. It yields the protein CASSCGIGGAVCEQYF.

The gene calls are TRBV5-4 and TRBJ2-3, with 12 bases that match TRBD2. Germline assignment: CDR1 SGHNT and CDR2 YYREEE (reference sequence). V shed 4 bases and J 3 bases; nucleotides not matched to a gene: 6. This CDR3 region has 16 residues. The CDR3 DNA follows: TGTGCCAGCAGCCCTCGGACTAGCGGGATAACAGATACGCAGTATTTT. Protein: CASSPRTSGITDTQYF.

This chain uses TRBV15 with TRBJ1-2, with TRBD1 matching over 9 bases. Trimming removed 2 bases from V and 8 bases from J; junction bases left unmatched: 15. This CDR3 has 17 amino acids. The germline V gene has CDR1 LNHNV and CDR2 YYDKDF (reference sequence). This chain's CDR3 is CATSRYRGTGGGGGYTF. The CDR3 DNA follows: TGTGCCACCAGCAGATATAGGGGAACAGGGGGCGGGGGCGGCTACACCTTC.

V and J are TRBV5-4 and TRBJ1-4, with D hard to call. This CDR3 is 14 amino acids long. Per the germline V gene, CDR1 is SGHNT and CDR2 is YYREEE (reference sequence). V was shortened by 4 bases and J by 8 bases, with 15 bases between the two germline ends. The CDR3 nucleotides are TGTGCCAGCAGCCTGGCCGGGGAGGGCGAAAAACTGTTTTTT. This translates into CASSLAGEGEKLFF.

The J gene is TRBJ2-7, the V gene TRBV7-8; the match to TRBD1 covers 9 bases. The CDR3 contains 15 residues. Germline loops: CDR1 SGHVS, CDR2 FQNEAQ. V lost 1 base and J lost 6; bases outside the gene matches: 7. CDR3 residues: CASSLGTGVLGEQYF. DNA for the CDR3: TGTGCCAGCAGCTTAGGGACAGGGGTTCTTGGCGAGCAGTACTTC.

This clone was observed a few times. The chain joins TRBV10-1 to TRBJ2-7, with unresolved D. Germline V CDR1 and CDR2: WNHNN, SYGVQD (reference sequence). This CDR3 region has 13 residues. Trimming took off 6 bases at V and 6 bases at J, with 15 bases between the two ends. CDR3 DNA sequence: TGCGCCAGCAGCCAGTTCCGGTCAGGCGAGCAGTACTTC. Translation: CASSQFRSGEQYF.

CDR3 nucleotides: TGTGCCAGCAGTGAGGGACAGGGGGCAGATACGCAGTATTTT. It yields the protein CASSEGQGADTQYF. The V call is TRBV6-4, the J call TRBJ2-3; 11 bases line up with TRBD1. CDR3 size: 14 residues. Losses at the gene ends were 3 bases for V and 4 bases for J; bases not matched to a gene: 0. Germline-derived CDR1 and CDR2 are MRHNA and SNTAGT.

A note on this clone: This sample also contains other DNA sequences that code for the same CDR3. V usage is TRBV6-5 and J usage is TRBJ2-7, with TRBD1 matching over 7 bases. After removal of 6 bases from V and 0 bases from J, the junction contained 2 bases not matched to a gene. This CDR3 has 13 residues. Germline-derived CDR1 and CDR2 are MNHEY and SVGAGI. CDR3 loop: CASRRDSSYEQYF. CDR3 in DNA: TGTGCCAGCAGGAGGGACAGCTCCTACGAGCAGTACTTC.

The genes are TRBV6-5 and TRBJ1-1; D is uncertain. CDR1 MNHEY and CDR2 SVGAGI come from the germline V gene. CDR3 length equals 15 residues. V dropped 6 bases and J dropped 6 bases, with 20 bases sitting between them. The CDR3 is CASRQTDGGYPEAFF. The CDR3 nucleotides are TGTGCCAGCAGGCAGACGGACGGAGGGTACCCTGAAGCTTTCTTT.

The rearrangement uses TRBV9 and TRBJ2-2; D remains ambiguous. Trimming removed 2 bases at V and 5 bases at J, with 4 bases between. From germline, CDR1 is SGDLS and CDR2 YYNGEE. CDR3 length equals 12 residues. This chain's CDR3 is CASSVSTGELFF. The DNA of the CDR3 is TGTGCCAGCAGCGTCTCGACCGGGGAGCTGTTTTTT.

The chain recombines TRBV5-3 with TRBJ2-1; 13 nucleotides agree with TRBD2. TRBV5-3 is recorded as an ORF, its role being uncertain. V lost 5 bases to trimming and J lost 3 bases; unmatched junction nucleotides: 5. The CDR3 is 16 residues long. CDR3 region: CARRPGLAGNYNEQFF. The CDR3 bases are TGTGCCAGAAGGCCGGGACTAGCGGGGAACTACAATGAGCAGTTCTTC.

V usage is TRBV5-5 and J usage is TRBJ2-7, with D perhaps matching TRBD2 (5 bases). The germline gives CDR1 SGHKS, CDR2 YYEKEE (reference sequence). This CDR3 contains 13 residues. V was shortened by 4 bases and J by 2 bases, with 10 bases between the two germline ends. The CDR3 is CASSGSLTYEQYF. DNA of the CDR3: TGTGCCAGCAGCGGGAGCCTGACCTACGAGCAGTACTTC.

The chain uses TRBV4-1 and TRBJ2-2, with D perhaps TRBD1 (5 bases). Germline CDR1 and CDR2: MGHRA and YSYEKL. The CDR3 consists of 16 residues. Trimming left V 0 bases short and J 4 bases short, with 12 bases between. The CDR3, as DNA: TGCGCCAGCAGCCAAGATCAGCAGGGTACCACCGGGGAGCTGTTTTTT. As protein: CASSQDQQGTTGELFF.

J is TRBJ1-1 and V is TRBV5-1; D is possibly TRBD1 (6 bases). Germline V lookup: CDR1 SGHRS, CDR2 YFSETQ. The V end lost 4 bases, the J end lost 1 base, and 14 bases lay between the germline ends. The CDR3 has 15 amino acids. CDR3 sequence (DNA): TGCGCCAGCAGCAAAACCGACAGGTCGAACACTGAAGCTTTCTTT. Protein sequence: CASSKTDRSNTEAFF.

This clone was seen only once. The CDR3 sequence is CASSEAHPGGHPQEKLFF. Here the CDR3 DNA reads TGTGCCAGCAGTGAAGCGCATCCTGGGGGACACCCCCAGGAAAAACTGTTTTTT. The chain employs TRBV2 and TRBJ1-4; perhaps TRBD1 as D (6 bases). Germline V gives CDR1 SNHLY, CDR2 FYNNEI. This CDR3 is built from 18 residues. The V gene lost 0 bases and the J gene lost 8 bases, with 22 bases spanning the gap.